This T cell receptor beta chain is drawn from a study of blood T cell repertoires in COVID-19. Background on the study: Sources were T cells, B-cell-depleted T cells, or PBMCs; the material itself was cDNA or gDNA.

In its sample, this clone was seen a few times. Cohorts were determined from participant-reported clinical history. Among Cohort 3 donors, those recovered had two negative PCRs, clearance, or symptom resolution. TCRdb's table, derived via immunoSEQ multiplex PCR, lists solely in-frame clones and lacks some. The profile shows under 200,000 clones, approximately 84% of them singletons. The germline gives CDR1 SGHDN, CDR2 FVKESK. With V trimmed by 6 bases and J by 3 bases, 9 bases remained unmatched. The CDR3 loop spans 15 amino acids. Sequenced sample: PBMCs or T cells enriched from blood (not recorded which). This sequence was found in a man in his fifties who had recovered from COVID-19. The chain carries TRBV14 and TRBJ2-7; 9 bases are a match to TRBD1. In nucleotides, the CDR3 is TGTGCCAGCAGACCCACAGGGGGCACCGGCTACGAGCAGTACTTC. It yields the protein CASRPTGGTGYEQYF.